This T cell receptor beta chain was recovered during a study of vaccination effects on CD4 cells after COVID-19. Across the whole study: Expansion with viral peptide pools was applied to antigen-specific CD4+ T cells by the ViraFEST assay prior to sequencing.

Only in-frame clones appear in the TCRdb table, and some are missing; sequencing was by immunoSEQ multiplex PCR. Here the sample spans around 62,000 clones, around 74% being singletons. Notes on this clone: Antigen: not known.

Culture lasted over 9 days before CD4+ T cell isolation. Participants got two doses of BNT162b2 or mRNA-1273 vaccine. Half the medium was replaced with IL-2 medium on days 3 and 7. J gave up 7 bases and V 7 bases, and 4 bases lay outside the gene matches. Germline assignment: CDR1 SQVTM and CDR2 ANQGSEA. The CDR3 is 12 amino acids. The TCR comes from a human donor who received a COVID-19 vaccine. Material: CD4+ T cells from PBMCs cultured without peptide, obtained after COVID-19 vaccination. J is TRBJ1-4 and V is TRBV29-1; 9 bases align to TRBD1. CDR3 protein: CSARDRAEKLFF. In nucleotides, the CDR3 is TGCAGCGCCCGGGACAGGGCTGAAAAACTGTTTTTT.